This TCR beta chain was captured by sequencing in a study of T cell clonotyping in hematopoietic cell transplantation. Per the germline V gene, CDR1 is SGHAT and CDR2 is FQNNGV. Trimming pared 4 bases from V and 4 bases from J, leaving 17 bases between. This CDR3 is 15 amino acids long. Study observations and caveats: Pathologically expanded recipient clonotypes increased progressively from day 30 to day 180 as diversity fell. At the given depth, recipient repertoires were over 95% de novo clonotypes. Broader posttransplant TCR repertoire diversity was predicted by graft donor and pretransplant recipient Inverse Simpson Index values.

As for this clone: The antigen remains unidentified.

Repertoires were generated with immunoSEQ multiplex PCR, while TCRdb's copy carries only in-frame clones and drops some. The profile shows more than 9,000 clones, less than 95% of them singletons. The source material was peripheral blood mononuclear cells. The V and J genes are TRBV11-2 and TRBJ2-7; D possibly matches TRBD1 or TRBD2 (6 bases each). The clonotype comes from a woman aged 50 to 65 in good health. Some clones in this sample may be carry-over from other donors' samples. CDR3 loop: CASSSQGGFVYEQYF. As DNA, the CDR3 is TGTGCCAGCAGCTCACAGGGAGGCTTCGTTTACGAGCAGTACTTC. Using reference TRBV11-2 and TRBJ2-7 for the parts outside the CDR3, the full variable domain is EAGVAQSPRYKIIEKRQSVAFWCNPISGHATLYWYQQILGQGPKLLIQFQNNGVVDDSQLPKDRFSAERLKGVDSTLKIQPAKLEDSAVYLCASSSQGGFVYEQYFGPGTRLTVT.